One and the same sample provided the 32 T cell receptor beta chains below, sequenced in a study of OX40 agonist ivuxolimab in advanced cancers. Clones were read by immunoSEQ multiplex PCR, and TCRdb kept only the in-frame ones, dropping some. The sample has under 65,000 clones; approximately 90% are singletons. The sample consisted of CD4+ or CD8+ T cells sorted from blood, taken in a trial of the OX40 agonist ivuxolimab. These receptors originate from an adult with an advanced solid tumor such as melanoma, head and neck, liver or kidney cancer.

The CDR3 DNA is TGCAGCGTTGAAGATAGGGGACCGCCCTACGAGCAGTACTTC. Protein: CSVEDRGPPYEQYF. V gene TRBV29-1 combines with J gene TRBJ2-7; D is tentatively TRBD1 or TRBD2 (5 bases each). Germline V CDR1 and CDR2: SQVTM, ANQGSEA. The CDR3 has 14 residues. The V end lost 0 bases, the J end lost 2 bases, and 11 bases lay between the germline ends.

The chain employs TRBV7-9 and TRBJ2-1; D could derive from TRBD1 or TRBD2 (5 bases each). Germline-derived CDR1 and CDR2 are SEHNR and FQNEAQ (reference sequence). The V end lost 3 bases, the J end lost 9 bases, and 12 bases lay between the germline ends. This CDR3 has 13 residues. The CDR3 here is CASSFFGGTEQFF. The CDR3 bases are TGTGCCAGCAGCTTTTTCGGTGGGACTGAGCAGTTCTTC.

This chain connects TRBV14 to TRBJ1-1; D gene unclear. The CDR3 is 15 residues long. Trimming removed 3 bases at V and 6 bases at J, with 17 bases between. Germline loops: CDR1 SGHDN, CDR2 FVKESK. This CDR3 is CASSQNRLTSSEAFF. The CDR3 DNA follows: TGTGCCAGCAGCCAGAATAGGCTCACGTCATCTGAAGCTTTCTTT.

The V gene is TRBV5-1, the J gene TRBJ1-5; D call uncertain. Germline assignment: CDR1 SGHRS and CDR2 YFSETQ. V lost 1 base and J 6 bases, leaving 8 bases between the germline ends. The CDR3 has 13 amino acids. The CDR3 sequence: CASSLSGSQPQHF. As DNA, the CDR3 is TGCGCCAGCAGCTTGTCCGGGAGTCAGCCCCAGCATTTT.

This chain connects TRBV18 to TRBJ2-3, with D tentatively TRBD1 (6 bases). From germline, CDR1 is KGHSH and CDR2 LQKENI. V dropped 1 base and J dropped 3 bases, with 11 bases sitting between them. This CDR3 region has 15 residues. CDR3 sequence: CASSPQHRVTDTQYF. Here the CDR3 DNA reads TGTGCCAGCTCACCACAACACAGGGTTACAGATACGCAGTATTTT.

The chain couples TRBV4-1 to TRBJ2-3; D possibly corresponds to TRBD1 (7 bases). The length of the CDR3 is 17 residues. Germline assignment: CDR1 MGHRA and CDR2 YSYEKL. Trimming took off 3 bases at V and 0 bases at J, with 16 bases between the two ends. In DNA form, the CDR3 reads TGCGCCAGCAGCCATGAAAGGAGGGGGCTGAGCACAGATACGCAGTATTTT. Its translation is CASSHERRGLSTDTQYF.

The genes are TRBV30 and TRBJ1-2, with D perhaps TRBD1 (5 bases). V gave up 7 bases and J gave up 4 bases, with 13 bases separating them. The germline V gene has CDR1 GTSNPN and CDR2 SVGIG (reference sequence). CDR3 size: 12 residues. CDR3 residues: CASAGGGYGYTF. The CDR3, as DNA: TGTGCCTCCGCGGGGGGAGGCTATGGCTACACCTTC. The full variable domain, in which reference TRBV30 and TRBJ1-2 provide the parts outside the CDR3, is SQTIHQWPATLVQPVGSPLSLECTVEGTSNPNLYWYRQAAGRGLQLLFYSVGIGQISSEVPQNLSASRPQDRQFILSSKKLLLSDSGFYLCASAGGGYGYTFGSGTRLTVV.

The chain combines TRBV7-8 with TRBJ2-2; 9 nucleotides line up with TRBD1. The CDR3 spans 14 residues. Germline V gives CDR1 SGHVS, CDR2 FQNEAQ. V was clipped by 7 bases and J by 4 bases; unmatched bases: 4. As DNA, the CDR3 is TGTGCCAGCAAGGGACAGGGACTCACCGGGGAGCTGTTTTTT. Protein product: CASKGQGLTGELFF.

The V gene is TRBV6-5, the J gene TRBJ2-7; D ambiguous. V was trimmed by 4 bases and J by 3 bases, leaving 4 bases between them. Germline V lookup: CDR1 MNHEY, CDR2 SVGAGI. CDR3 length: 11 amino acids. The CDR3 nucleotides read TGTGCCAGCAGTTCCATCTACGAGCAGTACTTC. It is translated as CASSSIYEQYF.

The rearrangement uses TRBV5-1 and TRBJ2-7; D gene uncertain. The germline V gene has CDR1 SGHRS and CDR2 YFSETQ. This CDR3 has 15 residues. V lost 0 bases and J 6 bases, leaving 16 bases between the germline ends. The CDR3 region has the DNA TGCGCCAGCAGCTTGGATGGCCGTACGATGGGCGAGCAGTACTTC. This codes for CASSLDGRTMGEQYF.

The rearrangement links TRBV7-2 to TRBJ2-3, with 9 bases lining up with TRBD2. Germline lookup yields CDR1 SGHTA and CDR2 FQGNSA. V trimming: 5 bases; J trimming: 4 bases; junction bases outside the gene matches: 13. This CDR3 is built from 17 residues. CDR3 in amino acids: CASSRVGGRAEPDTQYF. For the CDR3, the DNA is TGTGCCAGCAGCCGGGTCGGCGGGAGGGCCGAGCCAGATACGCAGTATTTT.

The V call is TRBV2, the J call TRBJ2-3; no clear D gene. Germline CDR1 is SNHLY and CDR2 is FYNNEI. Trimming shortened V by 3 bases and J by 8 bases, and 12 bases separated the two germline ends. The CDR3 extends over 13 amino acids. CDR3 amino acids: CASSENQLGTQYF. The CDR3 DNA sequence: TGTGCCAGCAGTGAGAACCAATTAGGTACGCAGTATTTT.

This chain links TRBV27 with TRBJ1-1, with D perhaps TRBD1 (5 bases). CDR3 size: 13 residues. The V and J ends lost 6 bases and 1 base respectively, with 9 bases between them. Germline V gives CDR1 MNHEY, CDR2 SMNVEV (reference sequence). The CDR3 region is CASRNDRNTEAFF. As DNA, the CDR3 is TGTGCCAGCAGGAACGACAGGAACACTGAAGCTTTCTTT.

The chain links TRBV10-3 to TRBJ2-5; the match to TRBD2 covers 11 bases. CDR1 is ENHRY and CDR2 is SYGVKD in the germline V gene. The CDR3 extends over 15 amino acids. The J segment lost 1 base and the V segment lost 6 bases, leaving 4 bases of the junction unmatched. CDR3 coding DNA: TGTGCCATCAGCAGAGGGACTAGCGGCCAAGAGACCCAGTACTTC. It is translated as CAISRGTSGQETQYF.

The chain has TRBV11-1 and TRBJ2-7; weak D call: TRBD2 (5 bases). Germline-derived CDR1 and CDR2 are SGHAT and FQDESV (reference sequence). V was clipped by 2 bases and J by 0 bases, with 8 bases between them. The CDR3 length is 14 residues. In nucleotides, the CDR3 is TGTGCCAGCAGCTTATTTGACTACTCCTACGAGCAGTACTTC. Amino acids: CASSLFDYSYEQYF.

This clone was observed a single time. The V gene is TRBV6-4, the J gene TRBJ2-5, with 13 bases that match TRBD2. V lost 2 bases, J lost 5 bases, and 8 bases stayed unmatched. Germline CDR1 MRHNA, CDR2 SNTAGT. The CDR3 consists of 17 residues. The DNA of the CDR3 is TGTGCCAGCAGTGACGTCCCGGGACTAGCGGGACCTGAGACCCAGTACTTC. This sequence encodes CASSDVPGLAGPETQYF.

CDR3 in DNA: TGCGCCAGCAGCCACCCTTCACGGGGGGCCTACGAGCAGTACTTC. It yields the protein CASSHPSRGAYEQYF. The chain carries TRBV4-1 and TRBJ2-7; 7 bases are a match to TRBD2. Germline trimming cut 3 bases from V and 2 bases from J; bases unmatched to any gene: 7. The CDR3 covers 15 residues. CDR1 MGHRA and CDR2 YSYEKL come from the germline V gene.

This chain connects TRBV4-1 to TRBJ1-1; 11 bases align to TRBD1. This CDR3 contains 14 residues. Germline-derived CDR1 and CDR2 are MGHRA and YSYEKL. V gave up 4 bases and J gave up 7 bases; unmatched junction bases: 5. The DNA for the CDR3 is TGCGCCAGCAGCCGGGGACAGGGGGTTATTGAAGCTTTCTTT. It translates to CASSRGQGVIEAFF.

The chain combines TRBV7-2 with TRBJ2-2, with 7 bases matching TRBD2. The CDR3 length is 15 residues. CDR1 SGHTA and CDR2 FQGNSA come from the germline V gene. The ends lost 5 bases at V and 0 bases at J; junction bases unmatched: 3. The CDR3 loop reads CASSRGGTNTGELFF. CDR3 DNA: TGTGCCAGCAGCCGCGGGGGAACGAACACCGGGGAGCTGTTTTTT. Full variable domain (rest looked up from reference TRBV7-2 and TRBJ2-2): GAGVSQSPSNKVTEKGKDVELRCDPISGHTALYWYRQSLGQGLEFLIYFQGNSAPDKSGLPSDRFSAERTGGSVSTLTIQRTQQEDSAVYLCASSRGGTNTGELFFGEGSRLTVL.

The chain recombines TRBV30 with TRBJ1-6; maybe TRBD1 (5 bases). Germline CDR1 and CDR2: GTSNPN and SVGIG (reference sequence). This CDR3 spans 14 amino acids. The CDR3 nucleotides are TGTGCTACGCAACCGGGACTATTTGATTCACCCCTCCACTTT. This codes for CATQPGLFDSPLHF.

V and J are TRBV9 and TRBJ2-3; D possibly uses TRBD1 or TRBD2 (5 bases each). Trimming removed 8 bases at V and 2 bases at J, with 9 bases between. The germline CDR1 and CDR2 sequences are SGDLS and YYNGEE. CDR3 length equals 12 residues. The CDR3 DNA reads TGTGCCAGTAGGGACCCCACAGATACGCAGTATTTT. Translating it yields CASRDPTDTQYF.

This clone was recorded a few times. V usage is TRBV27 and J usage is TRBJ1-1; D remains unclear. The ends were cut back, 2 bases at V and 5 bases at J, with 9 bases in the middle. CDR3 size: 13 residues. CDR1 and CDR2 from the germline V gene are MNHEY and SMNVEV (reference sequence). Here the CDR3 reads CASSLRDRTEAFF. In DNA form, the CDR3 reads TGTGCCAGCAGTTTACGGGATCGGACTGAAGCTTTCTTT.

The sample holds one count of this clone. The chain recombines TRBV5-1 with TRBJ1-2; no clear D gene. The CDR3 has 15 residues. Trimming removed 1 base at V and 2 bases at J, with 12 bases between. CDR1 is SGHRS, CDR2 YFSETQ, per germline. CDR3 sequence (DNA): TGCGCCAGCAGCTTGAATGCTGGAGAAAACTATGGCTACACCTTC. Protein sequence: CASSLNAGENYGYTF.

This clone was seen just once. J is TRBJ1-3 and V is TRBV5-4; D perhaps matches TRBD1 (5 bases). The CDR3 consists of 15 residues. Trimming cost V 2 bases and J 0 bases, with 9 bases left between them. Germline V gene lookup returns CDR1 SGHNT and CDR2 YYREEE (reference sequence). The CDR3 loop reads CASSFIGTSGNTIYF. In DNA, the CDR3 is TGTGCCAGCAGCTTTATCGGGACCTCTGGAAACACCATATATTTT.

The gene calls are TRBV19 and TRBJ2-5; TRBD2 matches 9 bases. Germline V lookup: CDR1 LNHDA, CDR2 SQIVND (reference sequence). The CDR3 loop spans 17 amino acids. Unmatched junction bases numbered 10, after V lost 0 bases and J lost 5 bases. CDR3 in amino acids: CASSIDGVAGAAETQYF. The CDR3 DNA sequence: TGTGCCAGTAGTATAGATGGGGTAGCGGGAGCCGCCGAGACCCAGTACTTC.

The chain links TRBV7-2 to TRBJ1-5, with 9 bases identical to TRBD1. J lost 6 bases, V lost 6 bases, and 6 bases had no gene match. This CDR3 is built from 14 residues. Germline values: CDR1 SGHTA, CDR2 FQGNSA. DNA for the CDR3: TGTGCCAGCAGTCTACAGGGGGCGGTTCAGCCCCAGCATTTT. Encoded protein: CASSLQGAVQPQHF.

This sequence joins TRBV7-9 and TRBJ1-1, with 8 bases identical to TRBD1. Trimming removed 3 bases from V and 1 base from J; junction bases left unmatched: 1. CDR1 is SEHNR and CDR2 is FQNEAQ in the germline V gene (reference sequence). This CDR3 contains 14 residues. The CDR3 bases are TGTGCCAGCAGCTTGGGGACAGGGAACACTGAAGCTTTCTTT. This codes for CASSLGTGNTEAFF.

The DNA of the CDR3 is TGTGCCAGCAGCAAAGGGCGAGACTGCCGGCTTGTGTACAATGAGCAGTTCTTC. This sequence encodes CASSKGRDCRLVYNEQFF. The chain has TRBV21-1 and TRBJ2-1; TRBD2, as called in the table, went unchecked against the DNA. TRBV21-1 is a pseudogene. This CDR3 is 18 amino acids long.

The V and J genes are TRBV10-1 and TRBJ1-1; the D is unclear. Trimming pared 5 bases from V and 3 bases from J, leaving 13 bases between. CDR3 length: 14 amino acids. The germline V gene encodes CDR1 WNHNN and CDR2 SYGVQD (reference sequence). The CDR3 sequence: CASSTSRGDTEAFF. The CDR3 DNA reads TGCGCCAGCAGTACCTCACGGGGAGACACTGAAGCTTTCTTT.

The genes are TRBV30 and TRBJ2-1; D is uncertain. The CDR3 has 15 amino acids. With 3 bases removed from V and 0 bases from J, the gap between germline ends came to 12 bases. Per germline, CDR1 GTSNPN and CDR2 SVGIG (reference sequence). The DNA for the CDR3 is TGTGCCTGGAGGGGTATAGCCGCCTCCTACAATGAGCAGTTCTTC. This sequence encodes CAWRGIAASYNEQFF.

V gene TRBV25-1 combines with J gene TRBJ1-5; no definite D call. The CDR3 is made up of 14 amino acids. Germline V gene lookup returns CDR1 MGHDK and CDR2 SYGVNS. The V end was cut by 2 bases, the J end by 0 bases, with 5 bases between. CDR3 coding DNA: TGTGCCAGCAGTGAAAGGTTTAGCAATCAGCCCCAGCATTTT. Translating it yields CASSERFSNQPQHF.

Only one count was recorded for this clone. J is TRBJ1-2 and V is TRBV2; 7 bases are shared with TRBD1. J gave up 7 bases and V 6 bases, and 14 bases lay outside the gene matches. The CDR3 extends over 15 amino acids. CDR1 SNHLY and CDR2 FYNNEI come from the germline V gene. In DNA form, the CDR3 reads TGTGCCAGCAGGAGTCGGGACAGCCTCGTAGGTGGCTACACCTTC. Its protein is CASRSRDSLVGGYTF.